The rows below give T cell receptor beta chains drawn from one sample of a study of blood T cells in healthy people across ages. From the 5' RACE reads, TCRdb called clonotypes with MiXCR, one entry per CDR3 protein. The table lists 1,100,000 or so distinct CDR3 sequences, 45% of them singletons. Specimen: blood. Every receptor here comes from an older woman in good health. Each CDR3 is given with its conserved first and last residue. A D gene is named only where the DNA matches it firmly.

TRBD1 - TRBV27 CASSFGTGNIQYF
- TRBJ2-1 TRBV7-2 CASSLVASYNEQFF
TRBD2 TRBJ2-3 TRBV14 CASSPLVIAGGLDTQYF
TRBD1 TRBJ1-5 TRBV20-1 CSARQGRQPQHF
- TRBJ2-5 TRBV27 CASSFGGAETQYF
TRBD2 TRBJ2-1 TRBV6-5 CASRARAYSGNEQFF
- - TRBV29-1 CSEGGGSSYNEQYF
- TRBJ2-2 TRBV2 CASSVGGISLSGELFF
- TRBJ2-5 TRBV7-9 CASSPSYGAYQETQYF
- TRBJ1-1 TRBV15 CTTSRDGGEGMAAFF
- TRBJ1-1 TRBV29-1 CSVEDLDWITNTEAFF
- TRBJ2-3 TRBV4-2 CASSQKADTQYF
- TRBJ1-5 TRBV7-9 CASSLGTAGSNQPQHF
TRBD2 TRBJ2-3 TRBV18 CASSPRRTSGRVSTDTQYF
- TRBJ2-7 TRBV30 CAWRLATGSYEQYF
- TRBJ1-4 TRBV20-1 CSARGDRPNEKLFF
TRBD2 TRBJ2-5 TRBV4-2 CASSQAPAGGPVETQYF
- TRBJ2-5 TRBV28 CASSLGGDLYKETQYF
TRBD2 TRBJ2-7 TRBV2 CASSARTSVGEQYF
TRBD2 TRBJ2-7 TRBV9 CASSPTGLAVYEQYF
TRBD2 TRBJ2-1 TRBV3-1 CASSQEGLAGGSYNEQFF
- TRBJ2-7 TRBV5-1 CASSLSGSGREQYF
- TRBJ2-7 TRBV7-2 CASSHSTGLYYEQYF
TRBD1 TRBJ2-3 TRBV28 CASSWGQSTDTQYF
TRBD1 TRBJ1-1 TRBV5-1 CASSWGQQSPNTEAFF
TRBD1 TRBJ2-5 TRBV12-5 CASGTGQPQETQYF
TRBD1 TRBJ1-2 TRBV7-9 CASSFARTGGDYGYTF
TRBD2 TRBJ2-2 TRBV5-1 CASSYGTSGPGELFF
TRBD1 TRBJ2-1 TRBV18 CASSPLGTAGNEQFF
- TRBJ1-1 TRBV6-1 CASKYVTEAFF
- TRBJ2-1 TRBV15 CATSRDLQGSYNEQFF
- TRBJ2-7 TRBV5-1 CASSSRDVGTTYEQYF